The next 27 T cell receptor beta chains were all read from a single sample in a study of cytomegalovirus exposure and HLA in healthy donors. The PCR had 60 Vbeta and 13 Jbeta primers. Libraries were prepared by immunoSEQ multiplex PCR; TCRdb keeps only in-frame clonotypes and omits some of them. The data hold roughly 150,000 clones, with about 64% observed a single time. Material for sequencing was PBMCs. These receptors came from a man aged 60-69 years in good health and CMV-seronegative.

The chain joins TRBV7-9 to TRBJ2-7; 10 bases map to TRBD1. The CDR3 has 14 residues. V lost 5 bases to trimming and J lost 4 bases; unmatched junction nucleotides: 5. Germline values: CDR1 SEHNR, CDR2 FQNEAQ (reference sequence). The CDR3 DNA reads TGTGCCAGCAGCACGACAGGGGGCACGTACGAGCAGTACTTC. It translates to CASSTTGGTYEQYF. Filled out from reference TRBV7-9 and TRBJ2-7, the complete variable domain reads DTGVSQNPRHKITKRGQNVTFRCDPISEHNRLYWYRQTLGQGPEFLTYFQNEAQLEKSRLLSDRFSAERPKGSFSTLEIQRTEQGDSAMYLCASSTTGGTYEQYFGPGTRLTVT.

The chain carries TRBV11-3 and TRBJ2-3; D not resolved. Trimming left V 5 bases short and J 5 bases short, with 11 bases between. Germline V gene sequence: CDR1 SGHNT, CDR2 YENEEA. The length of the CDR3 is 13 residues. DNA for the CDR3: TGTGCCAGCAGCCTCGAAAGGAGAGATACGCAGTATTTT. It translates to CASSLERRDTQYF.

This chain uses TRBV14 with TRBJ2-2, with TRBD2 matching 7 bases. There are 15 residues in the CDR3. Germline V gene sequence: CDR1 SGHDN, CDR2 FVKESK. J lost 6 bases, V lost 4 bases, and 8 bases had no gene match. CDR3 amino acids: CASSLRRLASGELFF. CDR3 nucleotides: TGTGCCAGCAGCCTTCGCCGACTAGCCTCCGGGGAGCTGTTTTTT. The variable domain in full, completed from reference TRBV14 and TRBJ2-2, reads EAGVTQFPSHSVIEKGQTVTLRCDPISGHDNLYWYRRVMGKEIKFLLHFVKESKQDESGMPNNRFLAERTGGTYSTLKVQPAELEDSGVYFCASSLRRLASGELFFGEGSRLTVL.

The rearrangement links TRBV11-2 to TRBJ1-4, with a tentative D call TRBD1 (5 bases). CDR1 SGHAT and CDR2 FQNNGV come from the germline V gene. Trimming removed 5 bases at V and 0 bases at J, with 13 bases between. The CDR3 spans 16 residues. The CDR3 DNA sequence: TGTGCCAGCAGCCTAGGGGCTCTTACAACTAATGAAAAACTGTTTTTT. This gives the protein CASSLGALTTNEKLFF.

The table lists this clone with a few counts. This chain links TRBV18 with TRBJ1-1; D is possibly TRBD1 (5 bases). Germline CDR1 is KGHSH and CDR2 is LQKENI. The CDR3 is made up of 15 amino acids. V was shortened by 3 bases and J by 1 base, with 12 bases between the two germline ends. CDR3 DNA: TGTGCCAGCTCACCGGACACGTTGAGGAACACTGAAGCTTTCTTT. As protein: CASSPDTLRNTEAFF.

This chain joins TRBV11-2 and TRBJ2-1; TRBD1 aligns across 9 bases. The germline CDR1 and CDR2 sequences are SGHAT and FQNNGV. V was pared by 6 bases and J by 14 bases, with 14 bases of the junction left unmatched. The CDR3 spans 14 residues. CDR3 in DNA: TGTGCCAGCAGGATACCCGGGACAGGGCGGATAAAGTTCTTC. The encoded protein is CASRIPGTGRIKFF.

In this sample, this clone turned up once. The chain couples TRBV2 to TRBJ2-1; 9 positions match TRBD2. Germline lookup yields CDR1 SNHLY and CDR2 FYNNEI. V shed 8 bases, J shed 10 bases, and the junction held 18 bases outside the gene matches. The length of the CDR3 is 16 residues. The CDR3, as DNA: TGTGCCAGCGGGGGTGCCGCTATAGCGGGAGAGAGGGAGCAGTTCTTC. It specifies CASGGAAIAGEREQFF.

This clone was found a few times. This chain connects TRBV29-1 to TRBJ2-2; the D gene is possibly TRBD1 (5 bases). The CDR3 sequence is 14 residues long. V was trimmed by 7 bases and J by 4 bases, leaving 16 bases between them. Germline loops: CDR1 SQVTM, CDR2 ANQGSEA. Here the CDR3 reads CSGTDWGGTGELFF. CDR3 DNA sequence: TGCAGCGGCACAGACTGGGGCGGCACCGGGGAGCTGTTTTTT.

Only a few counts were recorded for this clone. The chain uses TRBV11-3 and TRBJ1-1; 7 bases are a match to TRBD1. CDR1 is SGHNT and CDR2 is YENEEA in the germline V gene. The CDR3 extends over 15 amino acids. With V trimmed by 4 bases and J by 0 bases, 5 bases remained unmatched. CDR3: CASSSTGLVNTEAFF. The CDR3 DNA follows: TGTGCCAGCAGCTCGACAGGGTTGGTGAACACTGAAGCTTTCTTT.

The chain couples TRBV6-5 to TRBJ1-1; D not resolved. Germline lookup yields CDR1 MNHEY and CDR2 SVGAGI. Deletions cut 2 bases from V and 0 bases from J, with 10 bases between. The CDR3 covers 15 residues. The CDR3 region is CASSYNPTVNTEAFF. The CDR3 DNA is TGTGCCAGCAGTTACAATCCCACAGTGAACACTGAAGCTTTCTTT.

The chain uses TRBV6-5 and TRBJ2-7, with 8 bases matching TRBD2. The CDR3 covers 14 residues. CDR1 and CDR2 from the germline V gene are MNHEY and SVGAGI. The V and J ends lost 6 bases and 6 bases, in that order; junction bases with no gene match: 10. The CDR3 region has the DNA TGTGCCAGCAGCAACGACCCCGGGGGGGGCGAGCAGTACTTC. Its translation is CASSNDPGGGEQYF.

The CDR3 sequence is CASSVDRWDEQYF. DNA for the CDR3: TGTGCCAGCAGCGTGGACAGGTGGGACGAGCAGTACTTC. The chain employs TRBV4-2 and TRBJ2-7; 7 bases align to TRBD1. The germline V gene encodes CDR1 LGHNA and CDR2 YNFKEQ. V gave up 5 bases and J gave up 5 bases; unmatched junction bases: 6. The CDR3 runs to 13 residues.

A single count supports this clone. The chain couples TRBV11-2 to TRBJ2-7, with TRBD2 matching over 10 bases. V was clipped by 2 bases and J by 0 bases; unmatched bases: 4. CDR1 and CDR2 from the germline V gene are SGHAT and FQNNGV. This CDR3 has 16 residues. The CDR3 reads CASSLSGGDLSYEQYF. DNA for the CDR3: TGTGCCAGCAGCTTAAGCGGGGGGGACCTCTCCTACGAGCAGTACTTC.

This clone was counted only a few times. Other DNA sequences of this sample code for an identical CDR3. The J gene is TRBJ1-1, the V gene TRBV10-2; tentative D call: TRBD1 (5 bases). CDR3 size: 12 residues. V gave up 5 bases and J gave up 6 bases, with 10 bases separating them. Germline CDR1 reads WSHSY; CDR2 reads SAAADI. The CDR3 nucleotides read TGCGCCAGCAGTCGTGGGGCCTCTGAAGCTTTCTTT. It is translated as CASSRGASEAFF.

This chain connects TRBV28 to TRBJ2-4; D not resolved. Germline V gives CDR1 MDHEN, CDR2 SYDVKM. CDR3 length: 14 residues. Trimming removed 5 bases from V and 4 bases from J, with 12 bases in between. The CDR3, as DNA: TGTGCCAGCAGTCAAACAGACCCAAAAAACATTCAGTACTTC. This gives the protein CASSQTDPKNIQYF.

This chain connects TRBV7-3 to TRBJ2-3; D uncertain. V lost 5 bases and J 6 bases, leaving 12 bases between the germline ends. The germline gives CDR1 SGHTA, CDR2 FQGTGA. The CDR3 sequence is 13 residues long. Here the CDR3 DNA reads TGTGCCAGCAGCCCGACACCTGGGGATACGCAGTATTTT. Translating it yields CASSPTPGDTQYF.

This clone was counted only a few times. J is TRBJ2-1 and V is TRBV7-9; D is unresolved. Trimming took 4 bases from V and 5 from J, leaving 6 bases between them. The CDR3 loop spans 12 amino acids. CDR1 is SEHNR and CDR2 is FQNEAQ in the germline V gene (reference sequence). The CDR3 DNA sequence: TGTGCCAGCAGCTATACAAACAATGAGCAGTTCTTC. Protein: CASSYTNNEQFF.

V gene TRBV7-7 combines with J gene TRBJ2-3; 7 bases align to TRBD1. Germline CDR1 reads SSHAT; CDR2 reads FNYEAQ (reference sequence). The CDR3 is made up of 14 amino acids. The V segment lost 5 bases and the J segment 1 base; nucleotides outside the gene matches: 3. CDR3 nucleotide sequence: TGTGCCAGCAGCCTGACAGGGCGCACAGATACGCAGTATTTT. Translated: CASSLTGRTDTQYF.

The V gene is TRBV2, the J gene TRBJ2-5; 12 nucleotides line up with TRBD2. The J call may not be correct, given that the DNA end is closer to TRBJ2-7. This CDR3 comprises 16 residues. Per the germline V gene, CDR1 is SNHLY and CDR2 is FYNNEI. The CDR3 nucleotides are TGTGCCAGCAGTGAATGGTTAGGACTAGCGGGATACGAGCAGTACTTC. Translated, it gives CASSEWLGLAGYEQYF.

This clone was picked up one time. The J gene is TRBJ1-1, the V gene TRBV25-1; D gene ambiguous. This CDR3 region has 14 residues. Germline CDR1 and CDR2: MGHDK and SYGVNS. Trimming cost V 2 bases and J 4 bases, with 11 bases left between them. This CDR3 is CASSEEIRGTEAFF. Here the CDR3 DNA reads TGTGCCAGCAGTGAAGAAATCCGGGGCACTGAAGCTTTCTTT. The whole variable domain, remainder taken from reference TRBV25-1 and TRBJ1-1, is EADIYQTPRYLVIGTGKKITLECSQTMGHDKMYWYQQDPGMELHLIHYSYGVNSTEKGDLSSESTVSRIRTEHFPLTLESARPSHTSQYLCASSEEIRGTEAFFGQGTRLTVV.

This chain uses TRBV5-4 with TRBJ1-2, with 10 nucleotides matching TRBD1. This CDR3 region has 16 residues. CDR1 and CDR2 (germline): SGHNT, YYREEE (reference sequence). After removal of 0 bases from V and 4 bases from J, the junction contained 6 bases not matched to a gene. As DNA, the CDR3 is TGTGCCAGCAGCTTGGGACAGGGGGCGCCGGTCTATGGCTACACCTTC. This sequence encodes CASSLGQGAPVYGYTF.

This clone has just a few counts. The V call is TRBV25-1, the J call TRBJ2-1; 7 positions match TRBD1. Germline CDR1 and CDR2: MGHDK and SYGVNS. Trimming took 4 bases from V and 2 from J; bases not matched to a gene: 8. The CDR3 spans 16 residues. The CDR3 region is CASSGGQRVPYNEQFF. As DNA, the CDR3 is TGTGCCAGCAGTGGGGGACAGAGGGTCCCCTACAATGAGCAGTTCTTC.

The gene calls are TRBV28 and TRBJ2-7, with D tentatively TRBD2 (6 bases). Looked up from germline, CDR1 is MDHEN and CDR2 is SYDVKM. The CDR3 consists of 13 residues. Trimming took 5 bases from V and 2 from J, leaving 10 bases between them. CDR3 DNA: TGTGCCAGCAGTCGGGACTTACCCTACGAGCAGTACTTC. This encodes CASSRDLPYEQYF. Full variable domain (outside the CDR3, taken from reference TRBV28 and TRBJ2-7): DVKVTQSSRYLVKRTGEKVFLECVQDMDHENMFWYRQDPGLGLRLIYFSYDVKMKEKGDIPEGYSVSREKKERFSLILESASTNQTSMYLCASSRDLPYEQYFGPGTRLTVT.

The chain couples TRBV5-1 to TRBJ1-1; D is possibly TRBD1 (5 bases). Trimming took off 0 bases at V and 4 bases at J, with 13 bases between the two ends. CDR1 and CDR2 (germline): SGHRS, YFSETQ. CDR3 length equals 15 residues. The CDR3: CASSLDPGFSTEAFF. CDR3 in DNA: TGCGCCAGCAGCTTGGACCCAGGGTTTTCCACTGAAGCTTTCTTT.

V usage is TRBV28 and J usage is TRBJ1-4; TRBD1 matches at 8 bases. Germline assignment: CDR1 MDHEN and CDR2 SYDVKM. The CDR3 has 17 residues. V was clipped by 5 bases and J by 4 bases; unmatched bases: 12. Here the CDR3 DNA reads TGTGCCAGCAGTACAGGGGGGGGTGGGGTTTTTAATGAAAAACTGTTTTTT. Translated, it gives CASSTGGGGVFNEKLFF.

This chain links TRBV11-2 with TRBJ2-1; no clear D gene. CDR3 length: 14 residues. In germline, CDR1 is SGHAT, CDR2 FQNNGV. V gave up 3 bases and J gave up 0 bases, with 6 bases separating them. The CDR3 reads CASSLVSSYNEQFF. The CDR3, as DNA: TGTGCCAGCAGCTTGGTGAGCTCCTACAATGAGCAGTTCTTC.

This clone has only a few counts. The rearrangement joins TRBV18 to TRBJ1-1, with a tentative D call TRBD1 (5 bases). Germline V gene sequence: CDR1 KGHSH, CDR2 LQKENI. The V gene lost 3 bases and the J gene lost 0 bases, with 8 bases spanning the gap. This CDR3 is built from 14 residues. CDR3 protein: CASSPAGMNTEAFF. The CDR3 DNA is TGTGCCAGCTCACCCGCAGGGATGAACACTGAAGCTTTCTTT.